Sequencing of this T cell receptor beta chain was carried out in a study of T cell changes during pregnancy in multiple sclerosis. Generated by immunoSEQ multiplex PCR, the TCRdb table keeps only in-frame clones and is missing some. Of roughly 40,000 clones listed, approximately 91% are singletons. The CDR3 is 14 residues long. Looked up from germline, CDR1 is SGHDT and CDR2 is YYEEEE. Trimming shortened V by 9 bases and J by 4 bases, and 16 bases separated the two germline ends. The specimen was CD4+ T cells from peripheral blood mononuclear cells, collected after pregnancy. V gene TRBV5-6 combines with J gene TRBJ2-2; a weak D match, TRBD1 (6 bases). The sequence derives from a female donor in good health, enrolled as a control in a pregnancy study. Here the CDR3 reads CATQLQGFTGELFF. In nucleotides, the CDR3 is TGTGCCACCCAGTTACAGGGTTTCACCGGGGAGCTGTTTTTT.